This record looks at one T cell receptor (beta chain) sequence and its context. What it binds is unknown. Co-extraction of both nucleic acids (RNA and DNA) used about 17-33 mg of unsorted bulk tissue. Patients underwent resection of primary liver carcinoma. These data are taken from a study of tumor-infiltrating lymphocytes in primary liver carcinoma. Whole-study context: The patient group consisted of men and women aged 30 to 69 years.

Whole-study findings and limits: Blood fell significantly below tumors in its top-250-clone fraction (p = 0.039). Tumor region pairs outstripped tumor-adjacent and tumor-blood pairs in overlap.

A constant-region primer served to make TCR beta cDNA from roughly 480 ng total RNA. For TCR beta, libraries were produced by three nested multiplex PCR rounds using slightly modified ARM-PCR. A single record per CDR3 protein comes from TCRdb applying MiXCR to the multiplex PCR reads. The sample yields 99,000 or so distinct CDR3 sequences, 69% seen once. The receptor comes from a woman aged 60-70 years with primary liver carcinoma and hepatitis B virus infection. The sample comprised liver tumor tissue from sampling region 5. As for subset: tumor region T5, tumor centre.

CDR3: CASRRIGRNQPQHF. Written as DNA, the CDR3 is TGTGCCAGCAGAAGGATAGGGAGGAATCAGCCCCAGCATTTT. The chain links TRBV6-5 to TRBJ1-5; no definite D call. V was trimmed by 6 bases and J by 4 bases, leaving 13 bases between them. The V gene's germline CDR1 is MNHEY and CDR2 SVGAGI. This CDR3 has 14 amino acids.